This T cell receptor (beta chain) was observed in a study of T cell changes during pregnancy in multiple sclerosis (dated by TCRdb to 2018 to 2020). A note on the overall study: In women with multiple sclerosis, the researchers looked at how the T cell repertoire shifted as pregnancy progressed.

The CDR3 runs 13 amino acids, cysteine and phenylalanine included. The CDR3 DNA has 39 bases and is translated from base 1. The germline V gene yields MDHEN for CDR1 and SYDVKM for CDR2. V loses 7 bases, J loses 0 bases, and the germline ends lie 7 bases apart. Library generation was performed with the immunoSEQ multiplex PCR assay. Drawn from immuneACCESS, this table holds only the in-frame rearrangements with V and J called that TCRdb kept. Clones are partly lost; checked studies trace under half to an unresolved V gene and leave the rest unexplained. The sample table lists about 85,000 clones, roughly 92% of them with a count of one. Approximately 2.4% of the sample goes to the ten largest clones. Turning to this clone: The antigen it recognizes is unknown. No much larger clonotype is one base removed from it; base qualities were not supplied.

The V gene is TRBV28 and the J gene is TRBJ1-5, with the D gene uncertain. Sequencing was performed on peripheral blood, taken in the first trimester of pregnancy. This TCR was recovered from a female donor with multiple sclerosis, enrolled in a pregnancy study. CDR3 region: CASNTYSNQPQHF. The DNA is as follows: TGTGCCAGCAACACATATAGCAATCAGCCCCAGCATTTT.